This T cell receptor (beta chain) was sequenced during a study of cytomegalovirus exposure and HLA in healthy donors. PCR used 60 Vbeta primers and 13 Jbeta primers. Original methodology: Unique TCR beta chains totaled roughly 80 million in a later count, with roughly 11 million of them shared. Here immunoSEQ multiplex PCR was the method, and the copy in TCRdb shows in-frame clones only, minus some. The DNA gave D and trimming, while V, J and clone size come from that table. The repertoire holds around 140,000 clones, with approximately 80% as singletons. As for this clone: Its specificity is not known.

V was pared by 0 bases and J by 2 bases, with 14 bases between. CDR3 length: 16 residues. Germline V gene lookup returns CDR1 GTSNPN and CDR2 SVGIG (reference sequence). Study findings and constraints: Most TCR beta V segments were productive about 90% or about 30% of the time in an earlier analysis. Per a later analysis, HLA-associated TCR beta chains showed more clonal expansion than other, equally common TCR beta chains.

The rearrangement links TRBV30 to TRBJ2-4, with D perhaps matching TRBD1 (6 bases). The sequenced sample was PBMCs. The source of this sequence is a woman aged 35 to 49 in good health and CMV-seronegative. The CDR3, as DNA: TGTGCCTGGAGTGTACAGGGCAGGGGCTCCAAAAACATTCAGTACTTC. It specifies CAWSVQGRGSKNIQYF.